The text below deals with one TCR beta chain. Its antigen target is currently unknown. No base-level quality is on record; no much larger clone is a single base apart. Each collaborating institution followed its own protocols to collect whole blood in K2EDTA tubes. For TCRbeta analysis, collaborators shipped samples in one of three forms: frozen whole blood, isolated PBMCs, or DNA extracted from either of those sample types. These data belong to a study of blood T cell repertoires in COVID-19 (dated by TCRdb to the early 2020s). Some background on the complete study: The collaborator samples originated in the United States, Italy and Spain and spanned the acute and convalescent phases of COVID-19. Where available, HLA class I and class II types were obtained from metadata supplied by the sample provider rather than from assay-based typing. The repertoires were made available in a free public database intended to serve as a resource for research on the immune response to SARS-CoV-2. Subjects who had been exposed to COVID-19, were actively infected with it, or had recovered from it provided the deeply sampled blood TCRbeta repertoires that made up the dataset. The material from the prospective study consisted of cDNA or gDNA derived from T cells, B-cell-depleted T cells, or PBMCs. Sample metadata almost always included a de-identified subject ID, COVID-19 status, age in years and sex. Samples came from the ongoing ImmuneRACE study (first 160 participants) plus 1,254 subjects from 6 global collaborators. The paper's findings and limits, for the study overall: The amount of clinical and demographic metadata varied by source and participant and was provided uncurated.

Sequences LGHDT (CDR1) and YNNKEL (CDR2) are obtained from the germline V gene (reference sequence). The CDR3 goes from the cysteine to the phenylalanine over 13 residues. Just CDR3 DNA is preserved here, 39 bases in frame from base 1. The V end loses 7 bases and the J end loses 2 bases, and a stretch of 11 bases separates them. TCRbeta CDR3 regions were amplified from genomic DNA using the immunoSEQ Assay, a bias-controlled multiplex PCR. Turning to the authors' computational methods: The number of nucleated cells in each sample was estimated from the amplification of reference gene primers within the assay. To quantify the absolute abundance of each unique TCRbeta CDR3 rearrangement, sequence reads were collapsed and filtered. For each sample, productive Simpson clonality was calculated by taking the square root of Simpson's diversity index across productive rearrangements. As stored in TCRdb, this immuneACCESS dataset retains in-frame rearrangements with V and J assigned. A fraction of the clones does not appear; measured against another copy, unresolved V genes explain less than half of the discrepancy, and the remainder lacks a known reason. That table is the source of V, J and clone size, and D and trimming were worked out from the DNA. This sample has 180,000 or so clones in its table, and 86% of those were observed once. Roughly 0.99% of the sample rests with the top ten.

The rearrangement combines TRBV3-1 (or the pseudogene TRBV3-2) with TRBJ1-2, with the identity of the D gene unclear. This TCR was sampled from a man aged 18 to 29 with acute or convalescent COVID-19. The material sequenced was peripheral blood. At the DNA level, the sequence is TGTGCCAGCAATCAGGCGGGAAACTATGGCTACACCTTC. This is translated as CASNQAGNYGYTF.